This T cell receptor (beta chain) emerged from a study of cytomegalovirus exposure and HLA in healthy donors. Overall study results and limits: CMV serostatus was the only recorded immune exposure for donors. The study assumed roughly uniform donor sequencing depth for presence/absence analyses.

CDR1 SGHNT and CDR2 YYREEE come from the germline V gene (reference sequence). After removal of 4 bases from V and 1 base from J, the junction contained 5 bases not matched to a gene. The CDR3 extends over 14 amino acids. In the PCR, 60 Vbeta and 13 Jbeta primers were used. TCRdb keeps only in-frame clones here, not all; method: immunoSEQ multiplex PCR. The table includes some 130,000 clones, just over 70% detected once. Worth noting for this clone: Its antigen is as yet unknown.

The chain recombines TRBV5-4 with TRBJ2-7; 7 bases match TRBD2. The specimen sequenced was PBMCs. This receptor was taken from a woman aged 55-75 years in good health and CMV-seropositive. The CDR3 spells CASSLGGFSYEQYF. CDR3 nucleotide sequence: TGTGCCAGCAGCCTCGGGGGGTTTTCCTACGAGCAGTACTTC.